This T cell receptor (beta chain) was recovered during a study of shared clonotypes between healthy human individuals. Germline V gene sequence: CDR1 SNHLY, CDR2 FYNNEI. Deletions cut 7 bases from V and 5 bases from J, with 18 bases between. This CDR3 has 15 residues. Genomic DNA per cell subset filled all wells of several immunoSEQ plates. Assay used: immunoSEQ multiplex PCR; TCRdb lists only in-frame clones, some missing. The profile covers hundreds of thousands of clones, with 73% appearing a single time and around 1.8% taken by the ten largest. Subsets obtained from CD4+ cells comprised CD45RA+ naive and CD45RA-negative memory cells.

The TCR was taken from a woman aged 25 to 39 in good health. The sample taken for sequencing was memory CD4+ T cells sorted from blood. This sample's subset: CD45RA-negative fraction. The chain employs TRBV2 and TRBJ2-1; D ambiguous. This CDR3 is CASTLDGEYHNEQFF. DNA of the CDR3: TGTGCCAGCACCCTGGATGGAGAATACCACAATGAGCAGTTCTTC.